Following are 15 T cell receptor beta chains from one sample sequenced in a study of blood T cell repertoires in COVID-19. TCRdb keeps only in-frame clones here, not all; method: immunoSEQ multiplex PCR. The table shows roughly 200,000 clones, with roughly 84% occurring only once. Sequencing was done on a sample of peripheral blood. The source of these receptors is a human donor in a cohort sampled during active COVID-19.

V and J are TRBV5-1 and TRBJ1-1; TRBD1 is a possible D gene (5 bases). This CDR3 has 15 residues. The ends were cut back, 1 base at V and 1 base at J, with 11 bases in the middle. Germline lookup yields CDR1 SGHRS and CDR2 YFSETQ. DNA of the CDR3: TGCGCCAGCAGCTTGTTCGGGGGTGAGAACACTGAAGCTTTCTTT. Encoded protein: CASSLFGGENTEAFF.

This chain links TRBV19 with TRBJ2-2; 8 bases are a match to TRBD2. V shed 5 bases and J 4 bases; nucleotides not matched to a gene: 15. The germline V gene encodes CDR1 LNHDA and CDR2 SQIVND (reference sequence). This CDR3 spans 18 amino acids. The CDR3 sequence is CASSQPGWIAGSTGELFF. The CDR3, as DNA: TGTGCCAGTAGTCAGCCGGGTTGGATAGCGGGGAGCACCGGGGAGCTGTTTTTT.

The chain couples TRBV5-6 to TRBJ1-3, with a possible D match to TRBD1 (5 bases). The CDR3 consists of 17 residues. Germline CDR1 is SGHDT and CDR2 is YYEEEE. Trimming left V 3 bases short and J 4 bases short, with 20 bases between. CDR3 nucleotides: TGTGCCAGCAGCTACACTATGACAGCCGGAATGGGAAACACCATATATTTT. Translated: CASSYTMTAGMGNTIYF.

The chain has TRBV2 and TRBJ1-2; no firm D call. Trimming shortened V by 7 bases and J by 6 bases, and 15 bases separated the two germline ends. Germline lookup yields CDR1 SNHLY and CDR2 FYNNEI. The CDR3 spans 13 residues. In nucleotides, the CDR3 is TGTGCCAGCACGAGAGGGCTCCGGGATGGCTACACCTTC. Its protein product is CASTRGLRDGYTF.

The chain links TRBV6-5 to TRBJ2-7; 11 bases align to TRBD2. The length of the CDR3 is 14 residues. The V segment lost 5 bases and the J segment 4 bases; nucleotides outside the gene matches: 4. Germline V gives CDR1 MNHEY, CDR2 SVGAGI. The CDR3 here is CASSTRTSGYEQYF. CDR3 DNA sequence: TGTGCCAGCAGTACGCGGACTAGCGGGTACGAGCAGTACTTC.

This clone was recorded once. The genes are TRBV19 and TRBJ1-1, with D unclear. The CDR3 contains 16 residues. Germline CDR1 reads LNHDA; CDR2 reads SQIVND (reference sequence). V lost 7 bases, J lost 8 bases, and 26 bases lay in between. The CDR3 coding sequence is TGTGCCAGTAATCGACTTGACGGGTCCGCAGATCCAGAAGCTTTCTTT. It specifies CASNRLDGSADPEAFF. Filled out from reference TRBV19 and TRBJ1-1, the complete variable domain reads DGGITQSPKYLFRKEGQNVTLSCEQNLNHDAMYWYRQDPGQGLRLIYYSQIVNDFQKGDIAEGYSVSREKKESFPLTVTSAQKNPTAFYLCASNRLDGSADPEAFFGQGTRLTVV.

J is TRBJ2-2 and V is TRBV28, with D tentatively TRBD2 (6 bases). This CDR3 comprises 20 residues. CDR1 is MDHEN and CDR2 is SYDVKM in the germline V gene. Trimming took 1 base from V and 1 from J, leaving 22 bases between them. CDR3 loop: CASSLLGGLGVRKNTGELFF. CDR3 coding DNA: TGTGCCAGCAGTTTATTGGGAGGTTTGGGAGTGCGAAAGAACACCGGGGAGCTGTTTTTT.

CDR3 sequence reads: CASSEGRNNQPQHF. The CDR3 DNA reads TGTGCCAGTAGTGAAGGGAGAAACAATCAGCCCCAGCATTTT. The chain joins TRBV19 to TRBJ1-5; D is uncertain. CDR1 is LNHDA and CDR2 is SQIVND in the germline V gene (reference sequence). The CDR3 totals 14 residues. V lost 5 bases, J lost 3 bases, and 11 bases lay in between.

This chain connects TRBV28 to TRBJ1-5, with 10 bases that match TRBD1. V lost 5 bases, J lost 0 bases, and 7 bases stayed unmatched. CDR1 is MDHEN and CDR2 is SYDVKM in the germline V gene. This CDR3 spans 17 amino acids. CDR3 residues: CASSTRTGGYSNQPQHF. CDR3 DNA: TGTGCCAGCAGTACGCGGACAGGGGGTTATAGCAATCAGCCCCAGCATTTT. Full variable domain (missing parts from reference TRBV28 and TRBJ1-5): DVKVTQSSRYLVKRTGEKVFLECVQDMDHENMFWYRQDPGLGLRLIYFSYDVKMKEKGDIPEGYSVSREKKERFSLILESASTNQTSMYLCASSTRTGGYSNQPQHFGDGTRLSIL.

The chain uses TRBV9 and TRBJ2-1, with TRBD2 identical over 9 bases. Trimming removed 1 base from V and 5 bases from J; junction bases left unmatched: 4. The CDR3 is made up of 15 amino acids. Germline CDR1 SGDLS, CDR2 YYNGEE. DNA of the CDR3: TGTGCCAGCAGCGTATCGGCGGGAGGGCACAATGAGCAGTTCTTC. Its translation is CASSVSAGGHNEQFF.

The rearrangement links TRBV29-1 to TRBJ1-3; possible D gene TRBD1, 6 bases. V dropped 0 bases and J dropped 2 bases, with 14 bases sitting between them. There are 16 residues in the CDR3. Germline V lookup: CDR1 SQVTM, CDR2 ANQGSEA. The CDR3 DNA reads TGCAGCGTTGAAGATAGGTACAGGGATGCTGGAAACACCATATATTTT. The encoded protein is CSVEDRYRDAGNTIYF.

The J gene is TRBJ1-1, the V gene TRBV19; maybe TRBD1 (5 bases). Germline CDR1 reads LNHDA; CDR2 reads SQIVND (reference sequence). The CDR3 consists of 14 residues. Between the trimmed V and J ends, which lost 0 bases and 1 base, there was a span of 6 bases. CDR3 loop: CASSIDGGNTEAFF. CDR3 sequence (DNA): TGTGCCAGTAGTATAGACGGGGGGAACACTGAAGCTTTCTTT.

This chain uses TRBV20-1 with TRBJ1-4; D is undetermined. Germline values: CDR1 DFQATT, CDR2 SNEGSKA (reference sequence). Trimming shortened V by 3 bases and J by 8 bases, and 13 bases separated the two germline ends. The CDR3 totals 13 residues. CDR3 bases: TGCAGTGCTAGTGCAGTCCGAGGAGAAAAACTGTTTTTT. Translation gives CSASAVRGEKLFF.

The chain couples TRBV25-1 to TRBJ2-5, with 9 bases matching TRBD1. Per germline, CDR1 MGHDK and CDR2 SYGVNS. With 4 bases clipped from V and 4 bases from J, the junction kept 7 bases outside the gene matches. CDR3 length equals 15 residues. Written as DNA, the CDR3 is TGTGCCAGCAGTGGGGGGACAGGGATTGGAGAGACCCAGTACTTC. Amino acids: CASSGGTGIGETQYF.

The V and J genes are TRBV11-2 and TRBJ2-6; D uncertain. Germline CDR1 SGHAT, CDR2 FQNNGV. V was pared by 5 bases and J by 0 bases, with 14 bases between. The CDR3 has 17 amino acids. The DNA of the CDR3 is TGTGCCAGCAGCGACACGCCGGTTTACTCTGGGGCCAACGTCCTGACTTTC. Translated: CASSDTPVYSGANVLTF.